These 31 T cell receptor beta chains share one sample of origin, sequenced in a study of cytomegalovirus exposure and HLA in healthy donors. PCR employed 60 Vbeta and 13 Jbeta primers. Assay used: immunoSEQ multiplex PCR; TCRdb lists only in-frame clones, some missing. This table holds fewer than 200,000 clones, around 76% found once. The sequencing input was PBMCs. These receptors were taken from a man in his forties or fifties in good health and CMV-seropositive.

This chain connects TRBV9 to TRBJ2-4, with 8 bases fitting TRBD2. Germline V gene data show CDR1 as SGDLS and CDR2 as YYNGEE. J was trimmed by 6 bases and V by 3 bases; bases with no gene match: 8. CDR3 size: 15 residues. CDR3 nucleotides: TGTGCCAGCAGCGCCACGGGGGGGCGCGGAAACATTCAGTACTTC. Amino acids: CASSATGGRGNIQYF.

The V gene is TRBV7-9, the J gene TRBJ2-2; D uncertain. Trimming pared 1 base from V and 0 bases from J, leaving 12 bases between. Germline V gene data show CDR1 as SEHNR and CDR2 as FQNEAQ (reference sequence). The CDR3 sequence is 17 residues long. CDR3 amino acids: CASSLGSGGSNTGELFF. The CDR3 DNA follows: TGTGCCAGCAGCTTAGGTTCCGGCGGTTCGAACACCGGGGAGCTGTTTTTT.

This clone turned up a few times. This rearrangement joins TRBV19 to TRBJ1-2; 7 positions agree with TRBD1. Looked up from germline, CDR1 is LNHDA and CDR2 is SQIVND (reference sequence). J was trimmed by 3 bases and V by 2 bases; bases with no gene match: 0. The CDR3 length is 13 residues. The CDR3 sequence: CASSIQGDYGYTF. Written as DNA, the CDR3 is TGTGCCAGTAGTATACAGGGGGACTATGGCTACACCTTC. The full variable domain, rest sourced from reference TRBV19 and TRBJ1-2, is DGGITQSPKYLFRKEGQNVTLSCEQNLNHDAMYWYRQDPGQGLRLIYYSQIVNDFQKGDIAEGYSVSREKKESFPLTVTSAQKNPTAFYLCASSIQGDYGYTFGSGTRLTVV.

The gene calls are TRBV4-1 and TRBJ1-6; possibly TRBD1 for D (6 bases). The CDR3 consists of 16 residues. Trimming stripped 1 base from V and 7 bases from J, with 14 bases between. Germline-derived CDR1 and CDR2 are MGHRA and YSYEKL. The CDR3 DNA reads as TGCGCCAGCAGCCAAGGGAGGTACAGGGTAAATTCACCCCTCCACTTT. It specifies CASSQGRYRVNSPLHF.

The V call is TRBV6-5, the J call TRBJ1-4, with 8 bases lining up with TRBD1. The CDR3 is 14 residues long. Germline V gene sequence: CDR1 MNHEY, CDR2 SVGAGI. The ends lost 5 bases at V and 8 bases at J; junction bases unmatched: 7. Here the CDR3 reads CASSLRGLQEKLFF. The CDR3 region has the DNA TGTGCCAGCAGTCTCAGGGGGCTTCAGGAAAAACTGTTTTTT.

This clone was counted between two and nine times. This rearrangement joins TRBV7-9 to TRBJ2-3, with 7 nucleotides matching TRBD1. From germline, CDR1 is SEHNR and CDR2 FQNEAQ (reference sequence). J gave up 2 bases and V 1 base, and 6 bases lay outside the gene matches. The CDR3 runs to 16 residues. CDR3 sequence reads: CASSLGVTGNTDTQYF. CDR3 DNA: TGTGCCAGCAGCTTAGGGGTGACAGGGAACACAGATACGCAGTATTTT.

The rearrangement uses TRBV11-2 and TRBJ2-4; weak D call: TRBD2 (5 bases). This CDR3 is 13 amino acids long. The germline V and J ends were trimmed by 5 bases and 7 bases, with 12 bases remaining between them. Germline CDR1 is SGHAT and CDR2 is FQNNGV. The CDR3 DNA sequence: TGTGCCAGCAGCCCCCGAGGGTGGAACATTCAGTACTTC. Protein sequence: CASSPRGWNIQYF.

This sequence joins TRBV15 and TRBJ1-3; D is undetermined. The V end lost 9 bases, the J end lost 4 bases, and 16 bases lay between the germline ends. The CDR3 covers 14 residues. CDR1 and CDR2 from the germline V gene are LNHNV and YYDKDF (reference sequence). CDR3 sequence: CATSDPSGGNTIYF. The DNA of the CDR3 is TGTGCCACTAGTGATCCTTCGGGGGGAAACACCATATATTTT.

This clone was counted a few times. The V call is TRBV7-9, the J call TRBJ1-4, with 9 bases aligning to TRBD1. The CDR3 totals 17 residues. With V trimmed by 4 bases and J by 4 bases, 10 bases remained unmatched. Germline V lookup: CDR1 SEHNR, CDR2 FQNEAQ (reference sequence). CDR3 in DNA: TGTGCCAGCAGCTCGGACAGGGGCAGTTACGGTAATGAAAAACTGTTTTTT. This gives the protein CASSSDRGSYGNEKLFF.

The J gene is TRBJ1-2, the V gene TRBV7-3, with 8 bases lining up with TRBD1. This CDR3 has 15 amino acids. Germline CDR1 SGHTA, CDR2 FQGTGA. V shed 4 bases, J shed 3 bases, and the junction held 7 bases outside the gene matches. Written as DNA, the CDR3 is TGTGCCAGCAGCTCGACAGGGGTTCAGGACTATGGCTACACCTTC. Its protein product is CASSSTGVQDYGYTF.

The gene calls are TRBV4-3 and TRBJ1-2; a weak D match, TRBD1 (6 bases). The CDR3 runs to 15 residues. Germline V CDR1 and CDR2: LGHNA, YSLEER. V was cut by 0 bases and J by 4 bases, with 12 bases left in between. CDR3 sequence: CASSQDWGLSYGYTF. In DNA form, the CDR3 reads TGCGCCAGCAGCCAAGATTGGGGGCTCAGCTATGGCTACACCTTC.

CDR3 DNA sequence: TGTGCCAGCAGCCAGGGACAGGCCGCTAACTATGGCTACACCTTC. This gives the protein CASSQGQAANYGYTF. V usage is TRBV7-9 and J usage is TRBJ1-2; TRBD1 matches at 8 bases. The CDR3 totals 15 residues. V shed 5 bases and J 0 bases; nucleotides not matched to a gene: 5. Germline V gives CDR1 SEHNR, CDR2 FQNEAQ (reference sequence).

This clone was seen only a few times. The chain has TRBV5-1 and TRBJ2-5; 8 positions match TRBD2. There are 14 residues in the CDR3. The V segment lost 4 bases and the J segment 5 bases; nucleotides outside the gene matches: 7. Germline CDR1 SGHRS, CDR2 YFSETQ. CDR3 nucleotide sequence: TGCGCCAGCAGCGACCGGGAGGGATGGGAGACCCAGTACTTC. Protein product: CASSDREGWETQYF. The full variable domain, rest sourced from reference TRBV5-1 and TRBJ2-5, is KAGVTQTPRYLIKTRGQQVTLSCSPISGHRSVSWYQQTPGQGLQFLFEYFSETQRNKGNFPGRFSGRQFSNSRSEMNVSTLELGDSALYLCASSDREGWETQYFGPGTRLLVL.

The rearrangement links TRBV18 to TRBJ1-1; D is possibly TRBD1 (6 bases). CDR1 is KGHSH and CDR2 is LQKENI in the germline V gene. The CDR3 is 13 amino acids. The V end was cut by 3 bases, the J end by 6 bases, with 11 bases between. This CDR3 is CASSPGAEAEAFF. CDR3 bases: TGTGCCAGCTCACCGGGGGCGGAAGCTGAAGCTTTCTTT. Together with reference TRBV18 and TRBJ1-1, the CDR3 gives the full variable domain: NAGVMQNPRHLVRRRGQEARLRCSPMKGHSHVYWYRQLPEEGLKFMVYLQKENIIDESGMPKERFSAEFPKEGPSILRIQQVVRGDSAAYFCASSPGAEAEAFFGQGTRLTVV.

This CDR3 reads CASVDRAGYTF. In DNA form, the CDR3 reads TGCGCCAGCGTCGACAGGGCGGGCTACACCTTC. This chain uses TRBV10-2 with TRBJ1-2; 7 nucleotides line up with TRBD1. V lost 8 bases, J lost 8 bases, and 5 bases stayed unmatched. From germline, CDR1 is WSHSY and CDR2 SAAADI. This CDR3 region has 11 residues.

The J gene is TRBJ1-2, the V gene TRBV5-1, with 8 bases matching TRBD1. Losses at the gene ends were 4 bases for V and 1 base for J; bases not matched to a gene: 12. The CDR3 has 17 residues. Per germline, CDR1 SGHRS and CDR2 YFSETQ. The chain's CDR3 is CASSPPGRQGINYGYTF. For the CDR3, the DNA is TGCGCCAGCAGCCCTCCGGGGAGACAGGGGATTAACTATGGCTACACCTTC.

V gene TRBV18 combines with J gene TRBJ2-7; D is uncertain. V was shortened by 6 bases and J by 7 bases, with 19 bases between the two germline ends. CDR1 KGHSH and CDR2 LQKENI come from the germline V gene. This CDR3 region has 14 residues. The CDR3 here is CASSPTPLPREQYF. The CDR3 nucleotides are TGTGCCAGCTCTCCTACGCCCTTACCGAGGGAGCAGTACTTC.

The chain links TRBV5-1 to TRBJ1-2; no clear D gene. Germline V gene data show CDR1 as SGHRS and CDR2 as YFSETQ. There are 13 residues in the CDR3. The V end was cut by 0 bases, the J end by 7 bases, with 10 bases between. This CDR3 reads CASSLGRGGGYTF. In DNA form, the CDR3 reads TGCGCCAGCAGCTTGGGCCGTGGCGGTGGCTACACCTTC. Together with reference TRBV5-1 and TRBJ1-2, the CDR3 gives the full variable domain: KAGVTQTPRYLIKTRGQQVTLSCSPISGHRSVSWYQQTPGQGLQFLFEYFSETQRNKGNFPGRFSGRQFSNSRSEMNVSTLELGDSALYLCASSLGRGGGYTFGSGTRLTVV.

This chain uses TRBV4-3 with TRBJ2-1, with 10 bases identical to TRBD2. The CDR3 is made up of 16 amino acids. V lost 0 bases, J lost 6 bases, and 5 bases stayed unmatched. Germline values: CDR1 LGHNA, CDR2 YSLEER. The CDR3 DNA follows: TGCGCCAGCAGCCAAGAACTAGCGGGGTTCGGCAATGAGCAGTTCTTC. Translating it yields CASSQELAGFGNEQFF.

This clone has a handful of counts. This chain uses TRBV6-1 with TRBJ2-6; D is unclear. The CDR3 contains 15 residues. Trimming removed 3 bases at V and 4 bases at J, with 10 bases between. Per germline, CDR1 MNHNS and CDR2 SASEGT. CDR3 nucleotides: TGTGCCAGCAGTGACCGGGTGGCCGGGGCCAACGTCCTGACTTTC. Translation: CASSDRVAGANVLTF.

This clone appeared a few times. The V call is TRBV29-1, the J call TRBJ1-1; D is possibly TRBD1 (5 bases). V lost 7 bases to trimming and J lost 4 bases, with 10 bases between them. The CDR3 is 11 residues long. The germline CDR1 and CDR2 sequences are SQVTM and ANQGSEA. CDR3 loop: CSARTFTEAFF. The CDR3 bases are TGCAGCGCCCGGACATTCACTGAAGCTTTCTTT.

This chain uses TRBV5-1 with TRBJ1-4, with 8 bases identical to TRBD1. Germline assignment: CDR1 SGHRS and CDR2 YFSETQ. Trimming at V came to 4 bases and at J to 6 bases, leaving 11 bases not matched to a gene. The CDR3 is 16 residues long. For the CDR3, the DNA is TGCGCCAGCAGCCGATCGACAGGGGCCGTTGATGAAAAACTGTTTTTT. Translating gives CASSRSTGAVDEKLFF.

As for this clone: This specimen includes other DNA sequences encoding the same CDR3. CDR3 loop: CASSPDRANEKLFF. The DNA of the CDR3 is TGTGCCAGCAGCCCGGACAGGGCTAATGAAAAACTGTTTTTT. This chain links TRBV7-9 with TRBJ1-4, with 8 bases lining up with TRBD1. Trimming at V came to 5 bases and at J to 3 bases, leaving 2 bases not matched to a gene. Germline V gene sequence: CDR1 SEHNR, CDR2 FQNEAQ (reference sequence). CDR3 length: 14 residues.

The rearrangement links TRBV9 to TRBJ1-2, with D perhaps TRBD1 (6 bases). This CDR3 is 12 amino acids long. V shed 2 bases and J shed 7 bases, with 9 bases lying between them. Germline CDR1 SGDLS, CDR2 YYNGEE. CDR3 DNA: TGTGCCAGCAGCGTCGAAGGGGGTGGCTACACCTTC. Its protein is CASSVEGGGYTF. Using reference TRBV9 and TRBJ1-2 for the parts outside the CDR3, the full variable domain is DSGVTQTPKHLITATGQRVTLRCSPRSGDLSVYWYQQSLDQGLQFLIQYYNGEERAKGNILERFSAQQFPDLHSELNLSSLELGDSALYFCASSVEGGGYTFGSGTRLTVV.

This chain's CDR3 is CASSLGGLMNTEAFF. The DNA of the CDR3 is TGTGCCAGCAGCTTGGGGGGACTGATGAACACTGAAGCTTTCTTT. J is TRBJ1-1 and V is TRBV5-4, with TRBD1 as a possible D gene (5 bases). Germline CDR1 and CDR2: SGHNT and YYREEE (reference sequence). The ends were cut back, 0 bases at V and 0 bases at J, with 9 bases in the middle. This CDR3 is built from 15 residues. The full variable domain, completed using reference TRBV5-4 and TRBJ1-1, is ETGVTQSPTHLIKTRGQQVTLRCSSQSGHNTVSWYQQALGQGPQFIFQYYREEENGRGNFPPRFSGLQFPNYSSELNVNALELDDSALYLCASSLGGLMNTEAFFGQGTRLTVV.

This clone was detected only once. The CDR3 reads CASSPISSGGPYGYTF. Written as DNA, the CDR3 is TGTGCCAGCTCACCAATCTCATCGGGGGGGCCCTATGGCTACACCTTC. This sequence joins TRBV18 and TRBJ1-2; a possible D gene is TRBD1 (6 bases). CDR1 KGHSH and CDR2 LQKENI come from the germline V gene. V was trimmed by 2 bases and J by 4 bases, leaving 17 bases between them. The CDR3 totals 16 residues.

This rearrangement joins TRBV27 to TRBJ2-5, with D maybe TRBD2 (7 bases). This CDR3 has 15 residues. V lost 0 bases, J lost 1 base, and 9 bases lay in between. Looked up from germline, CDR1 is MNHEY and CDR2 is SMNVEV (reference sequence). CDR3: CASSLSRGLQETQYF. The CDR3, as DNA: TGTGCCAGCAGTTTATCGCGGGGGCTCCAAGAGACCCAGTACTTC.

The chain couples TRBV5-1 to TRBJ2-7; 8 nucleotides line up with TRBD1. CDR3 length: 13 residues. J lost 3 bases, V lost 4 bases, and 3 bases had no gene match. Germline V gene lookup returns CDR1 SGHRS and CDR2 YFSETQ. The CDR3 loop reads CASSADRGYEQYF. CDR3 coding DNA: TGCGCCAGCAGCGCCGACAGGGGCTACGAGCAGTACTTC.

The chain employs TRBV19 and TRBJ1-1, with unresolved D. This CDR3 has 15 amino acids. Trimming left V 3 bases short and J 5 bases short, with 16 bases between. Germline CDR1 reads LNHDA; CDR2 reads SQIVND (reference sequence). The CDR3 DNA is TGTGCCAGTAGTATTGGAGGGTCTGTGGGGACTGAAGCTTTCTTT. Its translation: CASSIGGSVGTEAFF. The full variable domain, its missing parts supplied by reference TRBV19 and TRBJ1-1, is DGGITQSPKYLFRKEGQNVTLSCEQNLNHDAMYWYRQDPGQGLRLIYYSQIVNDFQKGDIAEGYSVSREKKESFPLTVTSAQKNPTAFYLCASSIGGSVGTEAFFGQGTRLTVV.

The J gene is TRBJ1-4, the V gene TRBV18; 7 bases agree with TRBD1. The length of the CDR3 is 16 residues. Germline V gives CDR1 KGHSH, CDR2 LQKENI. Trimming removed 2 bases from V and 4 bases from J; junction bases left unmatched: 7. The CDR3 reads CASSPTPGGLNEKLFF. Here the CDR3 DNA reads TGTGCCAGCTCACCAACCCCAGGGGGACTTAATGAAAAACTGTTTTTT.

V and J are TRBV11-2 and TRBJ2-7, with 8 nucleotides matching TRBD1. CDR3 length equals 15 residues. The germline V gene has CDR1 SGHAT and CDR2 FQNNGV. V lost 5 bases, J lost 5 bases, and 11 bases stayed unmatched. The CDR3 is CASSPLWDRSHEQYF. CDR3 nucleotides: TGTGCCAGCAGCCCTCTTTGGGACAGGTCCCACGAGCAGTACTTC.